The 15 T cell receptor beta chains below were found in one sample sequenced in a study of blood T cell repertoires in COVID-19. Using immunoSEQ multiplex PCR, the repertoire was profiled, and TCRdb retains in-frame clones only, with some absent. The sample lists 130,000 to 150,000 clones, 88% seen once, with 1.7% in the top ten. The specimen sequenced was peripheral blood. The receptor set was obtained from a woman aged 45 to 65 with acute or convalescent COVID-19.

This clone was counted a few times. The chain has TRBV27 and TRBJ1-2; D uncertain. Germline V lookup: CDR1 MNHEY, CDR2 SMNVEV (reference sequence). With 0 bases removed from V and 2 bases from J, the gap between germline ends came to 13 bases. The CDR3 has 16 amino acids. In DNA form, the CDR3 reads TGTGCCAGCAGTTTATCGGGCCCCCTTTCAAACTATGGCTACACCTTC. Amino acid sequence: CASSLSGPLSNYGYTF.

J is TRBJ2-5 and V is TRBV7-9, with a tentative D call TRBD2 (6 bases). Germline V gives CDR1 SEHNR, CDR2 FQNEAQ (reference sequence). This CDR3 region has 14 residues. V was pared by 5 bases and J by 5 bases, with 15 bases between. CDR3 protein: CASSPGLSGETQYF. The CDR3 region has the DNA TGTGCCAGCAGCCCGGGACTCTCCGGGGAGACCCAGTACTTC.

This clone occurred once. The CDR3 loop reads CATTGGQGGGYTF. The CDR3 coding sequence is TGTGCCACTACCGGAGGGCAGGGAGGTGGCTACACCTTC. The V and J genes are TRBV7-9 and TRBJ1-2, with D maybe TRBD1 (5 bases). V lost 10 bases, J lost 7 bases, and 19 bases lay in between. CDR3 size: 13 residues. Germline CDR1 SEHNR, CDR2 FQNEAQ (reference sequence).

CDR3 sequence (DNA): TGTGCCAGCAGCGTGGGGACTAGCGGGGGGCCAACCTACAATGAGCAGTTCTTC. It codes for CASSVGTSGGPTYNEQFF. The chain uses TRBV9 and TRBJ2-1; 15 bases map to TRBD2. Trimming cost V 2 bases and J 2 bases; bases outside gene matches: 5. The CDR3 length is 18 residues. CDR1 and CDR2 (germline): SGDLS, YYNGEE.

The chain links TRBV5-6 to TRBJ1-3, with TRBD1 matching 11 bases. The CDR3 sequence is 16 residues long. The germline CDR1 and CDR2 sequences are SGHDT and YYEEEE. After removal of 5 bases from V and 4 bases from J, the junction contained 8 bases not matched to a gene. The CDR3 is CASRPRDRGSGNTIYF. DNA of the CDR3: TGTGCCAGCAGACCTAGGGACAGGGGGTCCGGAAACACCATATATTTT. Looking up the rest from reference TRBV5-6 and TRBJ1-3 gives the full variable domain: DAGVTQSPTHLIKTRGQQVTLRCSPKSGHDTVSWYQQALGQGPQFIFQYYEEEERQRGNFPDRFSGHQFPNYSSELNVNALLLGDSALYLCASRPRDRGSGNTIYFGEGSWLTVV.

The chain recombines TRBV11-2 with TRBJ1-3; 9 bases are shared with TRBD1. Germline CDR1 and CDR2: SGHAT and FQNNGV. V shed 5 bases and J 8 bases; nucleotides not matched to a gene: 7. This CDR3 spans 14 amino acids. CDR3 protein: CASSLPGQGYTIYF. Written as DNA, the CDR3 is TGTGCCAGCAGCCTTCCGGGACAGGGATACACCATATATTTT.

This rearrangement joins TRBV5-1 to TRBJ2-4; 8 bases align to TRBD2. Looked up from germline, CDR1 is SGHRS and CDR2 is YFSETQ. The CDR3 runs to 16 residues. J was trimmed by 0 bases and V by 3 bases; bases with no gene match: 5. The CDR3, as DNA: TGCGCCAGCAGCTCCGGGACTAGTCTAGCCAAAAACATTCAGTACTTC. Residues: CASSSGTSLAKNIQYF.

This rearrangement joins TRBV5-4 to TRBJ1-1; 10 bases are a match to TRBD1. Trimming took 4 bases from V and 0 from J; bases not matched to a gene: 6. Looked up from germline, CDR1 is SGHNT and CDR2 is YYREEE (reference sequence). This CDR3 contains 16 residues. The chain's CDR3 is CASSPDRGRMNTEAFF. In DNA, the CDR3 is TGTGCCAGCAGCCCTGACAGGGGGCGGATGAACACTGAAGCTTTCTTT.

The V call is TRBV18, the J call TRBJ1-5; 9 bases fit TRBD1. The CDR3 spans 16 residues. Germline V gene data show CDR1 as KGHSH and CDR2 as LQKENI. V lost 4 bases and J lost 4; bases outside the gene matches: 8. CDR3 loop: CASSLRPGQGNQPQHF. DNA of the CDR3: TGTGCCAGCTCACTCCGGCCGGGACAGGGTAATCAGCCCCAGCATTTT.

A few counts support this clone. The chain links TRBV5-1 to TRBJ1-1, with D possibly TRBD1 on 6 matching bases. Germline assignment: CDR1 SGHRS and CDR2 YFSETQ. CDR3 length: 14 residues. The V end was cut by 0 bases, the J end by 1 base, with 7 bases between. The DNA of the CDR3 is TGCGCCAGCAGCTTGGGAGGGGGGAACACTGAAGCTTTCTTT. This codes for CASSLGGGNTEAFF.

This clone was counted once. This chain uses TRBV7-2 with TRBJ2-7; D remains unclear. This CDR3 has 12 amino acids. V was trimmed by 10 bases and J by 2 bases, leaving 12 bases between them. Looked up from germline, CDR1 is SGHTA and CDR2 is FQGNSA. The CDR3 coding sequence is TGTGCCACCTCCAAAGACACCTACGAGCAGTACTTC. Its translation: CATSKDTYEQYF.

The J gene is TRBJ2-2, the V gene TRBV24-1, with 8 positions matching TRBD1. V gave up 0 bases and J gave up 4 bases; unmatched junction bases: 9. This CDR3 contains 18 residues. Germline values: CDR1 KGHDR, CDR2 SFDVKD. The CDR3 DNA sequence: TGTGCCACCAGTGATTTGCGACAGGGGACTTGGAGCACCGGGGAGCTGTTTTTT. Translated, it gives CATSDLRQGTWSTGELFF.

The rearrangement joins TRBV5-1 to TRBJ1-1; a possible D gene is TRBD1 (6 bases). The CDR3 sequence is 13 residues long. V was cut by 1 base and J by 3 bases, with 7 bases left in between. Germline V gene lookup returns CDR1 SGHRS and CDR2 YFSETQ. CDR3 DNA: TGCGCCAGCAGCTTGAAGGGGGACACTGAAGCTTTCTTT. As protein: CASSLKGDTEAFF.

The J gene is TRBJ2-3, the V gene TRBV2; 11 bases line up with TRBD2. Germline V CDR1 and CDR2: SNHLY, FYNNEI. Unmatched junction bases numbered 6, after V lost 8 bases and J lost 5 bases. This CDR3 has 14 amino acids. In nucleotides, the CDR3 is TGTGCCAGCCAACTAGCGGGAGTTGGAGATACGCAGTATTTT. It translates to CASQLAGVGDTQYF.

The chain is built from TRBV11-2 and TRBJ2-2; 7 bases match TRBD2. The J segment lost 13 bases and the V segment lost 1 base, leaving 6 bases of the junction unmatched. Germline CDR1 SGHAT, CDR2 FQNNGV. This CDR3 contains 13 residues. CDR3 coding DNA: TGTGCCAGCAGCTTAGGGGGGAGGGAGCGGCTGTTTTTT. It is translated as CASSLGGRERLFF.